This is a list of T cell receptor beta chains from one sample in a study of T cell changes during pregnancy in multiple sclerosis. Sequencing was performed with immunoSEQ multiplex PCR; in TCRdb, only in-frame clones are kept and a portion is missing. The sample consists of more than 35,000 clones, around nine tenths of them appearing once. Sequenced here: CD8+ T cells from peripheral blood mononuclear cells, sampled after pregnancy. Receptors were obtained from a female donor in good health, enrolled as a control in a pregnancy study. CDR3s include the opening cysteine and the closing phenylalanine or tryptophan. D genes are given only for firm matches. Only some rows state a clone size, as once, few, many or a class for expanded clones.

size: -; D: TRBD2; J: TRBJ2-1; V: TRBV7-8; DNA: TGTGCCAGCAGCTTAATGGGACTAGCGGGGGAAAATGAGCAGTTCTTC; CDR3: CASSLMGLAGENEQFF
size: -; D: -; J: TRBJ1-5; V: TRBV7-9; DNA: TGTGCCAGCAGCGGGGGGGGAAGCAATCAGCCCCAGCATTTT; CDR3: CASSGGGSNQPQHF
size: -; D: TRBD1; J: TRBJ2-2; V: TRBV5-6; DNA: TGTGCCAGCAGCCCGGGACAGGGACTTACCGGGGAGCTGTTTTTT; CDR3: CASSPGQGLTGELFF
size: -; D: -; J: TRBJ2-2; V: TRBV7-9; DNA: TGTGCCAGCAGCTTAGCGTTGGGGAGCACCGGGGAGCTGTTTTTT; CDR3: CASSLALGSTGELFF
size: -; D: -; J: TRBJ2-1; V: TRBV4-2; DNA: TGTGCCAGCAGCCAAGACCTGGATCTAGAACCCCTACATTACAATGAGCAGTTCTTC; CDR3: CASSQDLDLEPLHYNEQFF
size: -; D: -; J: TRBJ2-7; V: TRBV6-1; DNA: TGTGCCAGCAGTGATCCGGGAAATAGGTACGAGCAGTACTTC; CDR3: CASSDPGNRYEQYF
size: -; D: -; J: TRBJ2-6; V: TRBV2; DNA: TGTGCCAGCAGTGAAGCCGGTGCGATCTCTGGGGCCAACGTCCTGACTTTC; CDR3: CASSEAGAISGANVLTF
size: few; D: TRBD1; J: TRBJ1-5; V: TRBV2; DNA: TGTGCCAGCCGACAGGGAGGAAATCAGCCCCAGCATTTT; CDR3: CASRQGGNQPQHF
size: -; D: TRBD1; J: TRBJ2-3; V: TRBV29-1; DNA: TGCAGCGTCGGCCGGGACAGGAGCACAGATACGCAGTATTTT; CDR3: CSVGRDRSTDTQYF
size: -; D: TRBD2; J: TRBJ2-1; V: TRBV28; DNA: TGTGCCAGCAGTTCAACTAGCGGGGGGTCGCAGTTCTTC; CDR3: CASSSTSGGSQFF
size: -; D: -; J: TRBJ2-5; V: TRBV13; DNA: TGTGCCAGCAGCTTAGCGGGAGTCCAGTACTTC; CDR3: CASSLAGVQYF
size: -; D: -; J: TRBJ2-2; V: TRBV5-8; DNA: TGTGCCAGCAGCTTGGAGGGGGCCGGGGAGCTGTTTTTT; CDR3: CASSLEGAGELFF
size: -; D: -; J: TRBJ1-5; V: TRBV4-3; DNA: TGCGCCAGCAGCCAAAGCTACAGGGTTTCCAATCAGCCCCAGCATTTT; CDR3: CASSQSYRVSNQPQHF
size: -; D: -; J: TRBJ1-1; V: TRBV16; DNA: TGTGCCAGCAGCCCCAGGCGGGCGCCTAGAGCTGAAGCTTTCTTT; CDR3: CASSPRRAPRAEAFF
size: once; D: TRBD1; J: TRBJ2-7; V: TRBV11-3; DNA: TGTGCCAGCAGCCCGGACCGGGACAGGGCTTACGAGCAGTACTTC; CDR3: CASSPDRDRAYEQYF
size: -; D: -; J: TRBJ1-1; V: TRBV5-6; DNA: TGTGCCAGCAGCCTCGGGTCGCGTCGTGAAGCTTTCTTT; CDR3: CASSLGSRREAFF